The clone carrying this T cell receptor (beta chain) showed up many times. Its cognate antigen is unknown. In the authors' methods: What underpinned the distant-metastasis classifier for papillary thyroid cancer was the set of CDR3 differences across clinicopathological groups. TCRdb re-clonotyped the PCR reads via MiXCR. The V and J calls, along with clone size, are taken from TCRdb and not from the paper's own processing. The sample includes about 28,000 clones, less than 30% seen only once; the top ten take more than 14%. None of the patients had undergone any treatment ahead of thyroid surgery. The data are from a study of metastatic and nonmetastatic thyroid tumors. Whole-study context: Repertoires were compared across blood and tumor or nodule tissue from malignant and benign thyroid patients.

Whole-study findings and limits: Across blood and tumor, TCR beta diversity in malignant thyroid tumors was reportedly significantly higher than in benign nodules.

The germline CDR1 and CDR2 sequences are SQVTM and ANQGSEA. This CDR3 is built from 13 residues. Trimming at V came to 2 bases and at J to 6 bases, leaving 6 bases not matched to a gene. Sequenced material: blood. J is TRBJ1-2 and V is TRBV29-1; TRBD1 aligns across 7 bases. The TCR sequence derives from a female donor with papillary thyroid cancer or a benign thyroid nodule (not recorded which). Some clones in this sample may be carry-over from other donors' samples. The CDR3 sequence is CSVEKSRGNGYTF. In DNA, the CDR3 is TGCAGCGTTGAAAAGTCCAGGGGGAATGGCTACACCTTC.